Sequencing of this TCR beta chain was carried out in a study of blood T cell repertoires in COVID-19. Overall study context: The United States, Italy and Spain provided the acute and convalescent COVID-19 samples. T cells, B-cell-depleted T cells, or PBMCs provided the cDNA or gDNA that served as material.

In the original analysis: By means of reference gene primer amplification, nucleated cell counts were estimated. Repertoires were generated with immunoSEQ multiplex PCR, while TCRdb's copy carries only in-frame clones and drops some. V and J calls and clone size are as listed in that table; D and trimming were resolved from the DNA. The data contain about 140,000 clones, around 86% of them singletons. Germline CDR1 is SGHRS and CDR2 is YFSETQ. V lost 0 bases to trimming and J lost 2 bases; unmatched junction nucleotides: 2. The CDR3 totals 14 residues. The genes are TRBV5-1 and TRBJ2-7; 7 bases fit TRBD1. The receptor was isolated from a human donor in a cohort sampled during active COVID-19. Sequences were obtained from peripheral blood. CDR3: CASSLGQGAYEQYF. The CDR3 DNA reads as TGCGCCAGCAGCTTGGGGCAGGGGGCCTACGAGCAGTACTTC. Full variable domain (outside the CDR3, taken from reference TRBV5-1 and TRBJ2-7): KAGVTQTPRYLIKTRGQQVTLSCSPISGHRSVSWYQQTPGQGLQFLFEYFSETQRNKGNFPGRFSGRQFSNSRSEMNVSTLELGDSALYLCASSLGQGAYEQYFGPGTRLTVT.